Listed here are 7 T cell receptor beta chains from one sample, sequenced in a study of cytomegalovirus exposure and HLA in healthy donors. The PCR had 60 Vbeta and 13 Jbeta primers. Measured with immunoSEQ multiplex PCR; TCRdb has only the in-frame clones, and not every one. In the table there are approximately 150,000 clones, over 70% of which are singletons. Sequenced material: PBMCs. These receptors originate from a male donor in good health and CMV-seropositive.

The chain employs TRBV6-6 and TRBJ2-6; D might be TRBD1 (6 bases). Trimming cost V 6 bases and J 0 bases, with 9 bases left between them. The CDR3 has 15 amino acids. The V gene's germline CDR1 is MNHNY and CDR2 SVGAGI (reference sequence). The CDR3 loop is CASRDSLSGANVLTF. Here the CDR3 DNA reads TGTGCCAGCAGGGACAGCCTCTCTGGGGCCAACGTCCTGACTTTC.

A single count supports this clone. This chain uses TRBV11-1 with TRBJ2-3, with 12 nucleotides matching TRBD2. Germline V lookup: CDR1 SGHAT, CDR2 FQDESV (reference sequence). J gave up 8 bases and V 8 bases, and 5 bases lay outside the gene matches. The CDR3 spans 13 residues. In nucleotides, the CDR3 is TGTGCCAGCCTAGCGGGGGGGCAAGGTACGCAGTATTTT. Its protein is CASLAGGQGTQYF.

V and J are TRBV6-1 and TRBJ1-5; 9 bases line up with TRBD1. Germline CDR1 and CDR2: MNHNS and SASEGT. V lost 5 bases and J lost 5; bases outside the gene matches: 7. CDR3 length equals 15 residues. DNA for the CDR3: TGTGCCAGCAGTCCATTCCGGGACAGGGATCAGCCCCAGCATTTT. Encoded protein: CASSPFRDRDQPQHF.

The CDR3 bases are TGTGCCAGCAGCTCCCGATCAGGGTACGGCACAGATACGCAGTATTTT. The encoded protein is CASSSRSGYGTDTQYF. V usage is TRBV7-9 and J usage is TRBJ2-3; D may be TRBD1 (5 bases). Germline V CDR1 and CDR2: SEHNR, FQNEAQ (reference sequence). CDR3 length: 16 amino acids. V lost 4 bases and J lost 1, with 15 bases in between. Complete variable domain (other parts from reference TRBV7-9 and TRBJ2-3): DTGVSQNPRHKITKRGQNVTFRCDPISEHNRLYWYRQTLGQGPEFLTYFQNEAQLEKSRLLSDRFSAERPKGSFSTLEIQRTEQGDSAMYLCASSSRSGYGTDTQYFGPGTRLTVL.

J is TRBJ2-5 and V is TRBV2, with TRBD2 identical over 8 bases. The ends lost 7 bases at V and 5 bases at J; junction bases unmatched: 6. The length of the CDR3 is 13 residues. Germline lookup yields CDR1 SNHLY and CDR2 FYNNEI. CDR3 nucleotides: TGTGCCAGCATCAGGGAGCGGGGGGAGACCCAGTACTTC. Encoded protein: CASIRERGETQYF.

The V gene is TRBV7-2, the J gene TRBJ1-3; D perhaps matches TRBD1 (6 bases). Germline CDR1 reads SGHTA; CDR2 reads FQGNSA. V shed 5 bases and J shed 0 bases, with 11 bases lying between them. The CDR3 sequence is 15 residues long. CDR3 residues: CASSRGTNSGNTIYF. Written as DNA, the CDR3 is TGTGCCAGCAGCCGAGGGACAAACTCTGGAAACACCATATATTTT.

The V call is TRBV19, the J call TRBJ1-2; 10 positions match TRBD1. The CDR3 sequence is 16 residues long. V lost 3 bases to trimming and J lost 4 bases; unmatched junction nucleotides: 8. Germline V gene data show CDR1 as LNHDA and CDR2 as SQIVND (reference sequence). The CDR3: CASSMYMDRGIYGYTF. The DNA for the CDR3 is TGTGCCAGTAGTATGTATATGGACAGGGGGATCTATGGCTACACCTTC.